This TCR beta chain stems from a study of CD4 T cells in relation to SARS-CoV-2 and coronaviruses. At the level of the study: TCR beta CDR3s were sequenced after roughly nine-day antigen culture of PBMCs.

Remarks on this clone: Its antigen is as yet unknown.

Libraries were prepared by immunoSEQ multiplex PCR; TCRdb keeps only in-frame clonotypes and omits some of them. The sample has some 20,000 clones, around 80% seen once; the top ten hold more than 14%. Unexposed donor CD4+ T cells date from about 2011-2018, before the COVID-19 pandemic. After roughly ten days of culture, CD4+ T cells were isolated. Fresh IL-2 medium replaced half the medium on days 3 and 7. Between the trimmed V and J ends, which lost 2 bases and 7 bases, there was a span of 17 bases. The CDR3 has 15 residues. CDR1 and CDR2 from the germline V gene are MNHNS and SASEGT. The rearrangement joins TRBV6-1 to TRBJ1-2; tentative D call: TRBD1 (5 bases). Sequencing was performed on CD4+ T cells from PBMCs, cultured in vitro. The sequence was collected from a human donor in good health. The CDR3 reads CASSEMTATYPGYTF. The DNA for the CDR3 is TGTGCCAGCAGTGAAATGACAGCGACTTATCCTGGCTACACCTTC.